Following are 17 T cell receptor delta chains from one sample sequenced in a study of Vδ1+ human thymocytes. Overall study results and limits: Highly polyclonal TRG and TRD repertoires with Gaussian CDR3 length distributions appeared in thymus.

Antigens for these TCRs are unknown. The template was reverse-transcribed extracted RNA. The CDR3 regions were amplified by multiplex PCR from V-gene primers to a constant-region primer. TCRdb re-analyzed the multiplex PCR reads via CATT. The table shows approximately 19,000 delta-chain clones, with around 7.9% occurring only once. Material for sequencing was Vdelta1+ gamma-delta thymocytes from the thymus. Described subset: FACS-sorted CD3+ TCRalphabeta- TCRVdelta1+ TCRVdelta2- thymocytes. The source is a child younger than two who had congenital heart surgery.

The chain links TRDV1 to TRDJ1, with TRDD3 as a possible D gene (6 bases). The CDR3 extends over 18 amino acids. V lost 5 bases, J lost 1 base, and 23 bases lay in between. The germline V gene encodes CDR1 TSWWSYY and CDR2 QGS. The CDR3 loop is CALGPVWGWATLTDKLIF. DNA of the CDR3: TGTGCTCTTGGGCCCGTTTGGGGGTGGGCAACTCTCACCGATAAACTCATCTTT.

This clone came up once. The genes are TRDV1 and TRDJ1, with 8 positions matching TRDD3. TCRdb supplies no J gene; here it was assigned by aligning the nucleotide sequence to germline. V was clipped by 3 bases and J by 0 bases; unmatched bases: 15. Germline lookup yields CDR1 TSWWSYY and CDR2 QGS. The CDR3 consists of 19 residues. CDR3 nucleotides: TGTGCTCTTGGGGACCTCCGCTGGGGATACTCCCTATACACCGATAAACTCATCTTT. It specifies CALGDLRWGYSLYTDKLIF.

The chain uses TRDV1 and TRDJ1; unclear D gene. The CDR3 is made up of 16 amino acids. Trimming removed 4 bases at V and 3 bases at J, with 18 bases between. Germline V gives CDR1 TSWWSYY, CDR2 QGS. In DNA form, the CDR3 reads TGTGCTCTTGGGGGTTATTTCCCGGGTCAGCCCGATAAACTCATCTTT. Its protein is CALGGYFPGQPDKLIF.

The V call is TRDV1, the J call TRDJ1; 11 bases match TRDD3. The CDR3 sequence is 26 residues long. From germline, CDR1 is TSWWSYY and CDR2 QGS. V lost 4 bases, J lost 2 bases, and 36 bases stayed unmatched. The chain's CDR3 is CALGARISPFIPTVWWGIRWTDKLIF. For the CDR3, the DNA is TGTGCTCTTGGGGCCCGAATCTCTCCATTCATTCCTACGGTTTGGTGGGGGATACGCTGGACCGATAAACTCATCTTT.

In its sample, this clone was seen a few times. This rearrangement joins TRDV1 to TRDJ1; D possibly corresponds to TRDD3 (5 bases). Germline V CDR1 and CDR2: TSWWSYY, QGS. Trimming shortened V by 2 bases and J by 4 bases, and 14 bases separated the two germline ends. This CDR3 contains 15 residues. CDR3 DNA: TGTGCTCTTGGGGAAGCGGGGGCGACGGGCGATAAACTCATCTTT. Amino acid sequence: CALGEAGATGDKLIF.

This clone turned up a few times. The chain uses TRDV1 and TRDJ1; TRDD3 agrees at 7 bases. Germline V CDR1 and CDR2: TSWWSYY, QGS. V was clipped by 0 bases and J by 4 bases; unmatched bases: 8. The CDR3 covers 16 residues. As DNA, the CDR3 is TGTGCTCTTGGGGAACTTAGGCTGGGGGGCTTCGATAAACTCATCTTT. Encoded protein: CALGELRLGGFDKLIF.

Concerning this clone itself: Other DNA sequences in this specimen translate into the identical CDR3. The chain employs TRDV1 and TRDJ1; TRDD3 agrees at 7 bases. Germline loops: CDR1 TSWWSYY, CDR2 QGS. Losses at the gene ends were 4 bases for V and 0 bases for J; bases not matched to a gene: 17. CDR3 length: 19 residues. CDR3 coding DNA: TGTGCTCTTGGGGCCGGTCTGGGGGGCCCTTTTACGTACACCGATAAACTCATCTTT. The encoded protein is CALGAGLGGPFTYTDKLIF.

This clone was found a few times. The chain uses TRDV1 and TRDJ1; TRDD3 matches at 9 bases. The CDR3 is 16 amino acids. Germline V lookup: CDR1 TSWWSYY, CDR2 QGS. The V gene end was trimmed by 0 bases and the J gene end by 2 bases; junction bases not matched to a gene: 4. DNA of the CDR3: TGTGCTCTTGGGGAACTCGGTACTGGGGGAACCGATAAACTCATCTTT. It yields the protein CALGELGTGGTDKLIF.

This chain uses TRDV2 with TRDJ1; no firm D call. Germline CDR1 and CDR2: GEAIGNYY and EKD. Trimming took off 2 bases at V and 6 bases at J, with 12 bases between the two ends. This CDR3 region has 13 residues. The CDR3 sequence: CACDSDGPYKLIF. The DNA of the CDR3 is TGTGCCTGTGACAGCGATGGGCCTTATAAACTCATCTTT.

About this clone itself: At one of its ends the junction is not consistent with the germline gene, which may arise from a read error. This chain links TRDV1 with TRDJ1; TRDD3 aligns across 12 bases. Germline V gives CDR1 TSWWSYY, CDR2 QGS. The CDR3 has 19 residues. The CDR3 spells CALGEPPLTTGGYTDKPIF. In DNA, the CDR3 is TGTGCTCTTGGGGAACCCCCCCTCACGACTGGGGGATACACCGATAAACCCATCTTT.

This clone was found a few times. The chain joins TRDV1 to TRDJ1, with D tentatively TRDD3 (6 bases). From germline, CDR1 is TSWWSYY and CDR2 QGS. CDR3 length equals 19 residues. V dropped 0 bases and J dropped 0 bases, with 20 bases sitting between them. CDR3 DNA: TGTGCTCTTGGGGAACTTATCCGGTGGGGGTTATCGCACACCGATAAACTCATCTTT. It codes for CALGELIRWGLSHTDKLIF.

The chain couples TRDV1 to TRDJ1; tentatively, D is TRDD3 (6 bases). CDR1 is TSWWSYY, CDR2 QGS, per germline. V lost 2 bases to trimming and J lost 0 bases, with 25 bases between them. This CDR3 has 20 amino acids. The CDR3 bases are TGTGCTCTTGGGGAAATCCCTCCTGGCGTCTACTGGGATTACACCGATAAACTCATCTTT. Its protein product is CALGEIPPGVYWDYTDKLIF.

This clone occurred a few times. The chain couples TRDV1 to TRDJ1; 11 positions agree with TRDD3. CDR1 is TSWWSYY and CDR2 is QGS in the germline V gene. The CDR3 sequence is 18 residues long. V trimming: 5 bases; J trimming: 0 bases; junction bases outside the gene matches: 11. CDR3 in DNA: TGTGCTCTTGGGAAATTCAACTGGGGGATATCCTACACCGATAAACTCATCTTT. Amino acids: CALGKFNWGISYTDKLIF.

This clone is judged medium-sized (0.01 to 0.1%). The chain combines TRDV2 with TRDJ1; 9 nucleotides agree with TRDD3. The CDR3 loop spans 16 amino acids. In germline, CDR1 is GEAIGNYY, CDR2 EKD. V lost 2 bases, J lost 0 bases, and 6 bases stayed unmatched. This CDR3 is CACDSTGGPYTDKLIF. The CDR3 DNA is TGTGCCTGTGACAGTACTGGGGGACCTTACACCGATAAACTCATCTTT.

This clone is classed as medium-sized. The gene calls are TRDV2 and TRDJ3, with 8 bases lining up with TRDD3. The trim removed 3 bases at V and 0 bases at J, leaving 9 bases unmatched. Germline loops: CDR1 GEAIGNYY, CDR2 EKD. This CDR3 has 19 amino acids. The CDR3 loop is CACDSYWGPSSWDTRQMFF. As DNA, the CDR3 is TGTGCCTGTGACTCTTACTGGGGGCCGAGCTCCTGGGACACCCGACAGATGTTTTTC.

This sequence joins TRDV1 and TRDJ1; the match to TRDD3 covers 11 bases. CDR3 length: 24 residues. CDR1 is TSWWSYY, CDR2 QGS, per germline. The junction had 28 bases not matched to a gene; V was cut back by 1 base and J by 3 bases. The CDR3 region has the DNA TGTGCTCTTGGGGAACCTCGTTTCTATTCCGACTCTTGGGGGATACGGGAGAGGCCCGATAAACTCATCTTT. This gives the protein CALGEPRFYSDSWGIRERPDKLIF.

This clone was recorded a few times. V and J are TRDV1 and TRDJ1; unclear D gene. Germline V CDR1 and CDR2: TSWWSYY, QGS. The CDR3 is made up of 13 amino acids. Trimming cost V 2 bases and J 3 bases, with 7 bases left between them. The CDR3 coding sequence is TGTGCTCTTGGGGAAGAGCAGGCCGATAAACTCATCTTT. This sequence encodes CALGEEQADKLIF.